The sequence of this TCR beta chain was determined in a study of blood T cells in healthy people across ages. CDR3 length: 14 residues. With 6 bases removed from V and 0 bases from J, the gap between germline ends came to 12 bases. The V gene's germline CDR1 is MNHEY and CDR2 SVGEGT. A sample-barcoded 5' primer and a J-beta primer mix were used in a second PCR of roughly 6 to 11 cycles. In TCRdb, the 5' RACE reads were re-called with MiXCR into one record per CDR3 protein. The table lists about 640,000 distinct CDR3 sequences, under 65% of them singletons. The chain links TRBV6-2 or TRBV6-3 to TRBJ2-7; no definite D call. Sequencing was performed on blood. The TCR was taken from a man in his 60s in good health. The CDR3 loop reads CASSSWASSYEQYF. The CDR3 DNA reads TGTGCCAGCAGCTCGTGGGCAAGCTCCTACGAGCAGTACTTC.